The 21 T cell receptor beta chains given below trace back to one sample, sequenced in a study of patients and donors after allogeneic stem cell transplantation. TCRdb used MiXCR to reprocess the RT-PCR reads, holding one entry per CDR3 protein. This sample has 30,000 to 40,000 distinct CDR3 sequences, with around 40% found just once. Sequenced material: blood, either unsorted or a sorted T cell fraction (not recorded which). All receptors derive from a human donor who was either an allogeneic HSCT recipient or a stem cell or donor lymphocyte infusion donor (not recorded which). It is not recorded whose cells these are; they may come from a transplant donor.

This clonotype was counted a few times. The chain recombines TRBV15 with TRBJ1-5; 9 bases agree with TRBD1. The CDR3 loop spans 16 amino acids. In germline, CDR1 is LNHNV, CDR2 YYDKDF (reference sequence). The J segment lost 6 bases and the V segment lost 1 base, leaving 7 bases of the junction unmatched. The CDR3 spells CATSRATDRGFQPQHF. Written as DNA, the CDR3 is TGTGCCACCAGCAGAGCTACTGACAGGGGGTTTCAGCCCCAGCATTTT.

This clonotype ranks as medium-sized. The chain combines TRBV5-1 with TRBJ1-1; D ambiguous. Deletions cut 0 bases from V and 3 bases from J, with 12 bases between. There are 15 residues in the CDR3. Per the germline V gene, CDR1 is SGHRS and CDR2 is YFSETQ. CDR3 coding DNA: TGCGCCAGCAGCTTGGACGGCAGTATGGACACTGAAGCTTTCTTT. Translated: CASSLDGSMDTEAFF. Looking up the rest from reference TRBV5-1 and TRBJ1-1 gives the full variable domain: KAGVTQTPRYLIKTRGQQVTLSCSPISGHRSVSWYQQTPGQGLQFLFEYFSETQRNKGNFPGRFSGRQFSNSRSEMNVSTLELGDSALYLCASSLDGSMDTEAFFGQGTRLTVV.

This chain uses TRBV20-1 with TRBJ2-7, with D unresolved. Germline loops: CDR1 DFQATT, CDR2 SNEGSKA (reference sequence). V was cut by 0 bases and J by 6 bases, with 15 bases left in between. CDR3 size: 14 residues. CDR3 nucleotide sequence: TGCAGTGCTAGAGAATTCCCCGAGGCCGCCGAGCAGTACGTC. Protein: CSAREFPEAAEQYV.

This clonotype appeared many times. The chain recombines TRBV4-1 with TRBJ1-3, with D possibly matching TRBD1 (6 bases). The CDR3 loop spans 16 amino acids. Trimming removed 4 bases from V and 0 bases from J, with 13 bases in between. Germline CDR1 is MGHRA and CDR2 is YSYEKL. The CDR3 loop is CASSPPDSLSGNTIYF. CDR3 nucleotide sequence: TGCGCCAGCAGCCCCCCGGACAGCCTCTCTGGAAACACCATATATTTT.

The CDR3 is CSVGRVIAVDYGYTF. The CDR3, as DNA: TGCAGCGTTGGCAGGGTGATTGCTGTGGACTATGGCTACACCTTC. V and J are TRBV29-1 and TRBJ1-2; a weak D match, TRBD1 (5 bases). Germline lookup yields CDR1 SQVTM and CDR2 ANQGSEA. This CDR3 contains 15 residues. Trimming shortened V by 4 bases and J by 3 bases, and 18 bases separated the two germline ends.

The chain combines TRBV2 with TRBJ2-5; the D gene is possibly TRBD2 (6 bases). This CDR3 comprises 12 residues. The germline V and J ends were trimmed by 7 bases and 7 bases, with 13 bases remaining between them. Germline V gene lookup returns CDR1 SNHLY and CDR2 FYNNEI. The CDR3 DNA is TGTGCCAGCATGGGGGGACCAGGGACCCAGTACTTC. This encodes CASMGGPGTQYF.

This clonotype has more than one count but fewer than ten. The V and J genes are TRBV9 and TRBJ2-3; TRBD2 aligns across 7 bases. V lost 0 bases to trimming and J lost 0 bases; unmatched junction nucleotides: 4. The CDR3 contains 16 residues. Looked up from germline, CDR1 is SGDLS and CDR2 is YYNGEE. The CDR3 is CASSVVSLASTDTQYF. CDR3 coding DNA: TGTGCCAGCAGCGTAGTTTCACTAGCGAGCACAGATACGCAGTATTTT.

The rearrangement joins TRBV19 to TRBJ2-2; 10 bases agree with TRBD2. The CDR3 is 17 residues long. J gave up 2 bases and V 0 bases, and 3 bases lay outside the gene matches. Germline CDR1 and CDR2: LNHDA and SQIVND (reference sequence). DNA of the CDR3: TGTGCCAGTAGTATAGAGGCTAGCGGGAGAAACACCGGGGAGCTGTTTTTT. Encoded protein: CASSIEASGRNTGELFF.

This clonotype was detected many times. The genes are TRBV15 and TRBJ1-4; 10 positions match TRBD1. The CDR3 is 16 residues long. Trimming cost V 3 bases and J 13 bases; bases outside gene matches: 14. Germline V gives CDR1 LNHNV, CDR2 YYDKDF (reference sequence). The CDR3 protein is CATSRTPFGTGDGLFF. CDR3 DNA: TGTGCCACCAGCAGGACGCCTTTTGGGACAGGGGATGGACTGTTTTTT. The full variable domain, completed using reference TRBV15 and TRBJ1-4, is DAMVIQNPRYQVTQFGKPVTLSCSQTLNHNVMYWYQQKSSQAPKLLFHYYDKDFNNEADTPDNFQSRRPNTSFCFLDIRSPGLGDTAMYLCATSRTPFGTGDGLFFGSGTQLSVL.

The CDR3 region is CASSVDINTEAFF. The CDR3 DNA reads TGTGCCAGCAGCGTAGACATCAACACTGAAGCTTTCTTT. The V gene is TRBV9, the J gene TRBJ1-1; D remains unclear. Germline CDR1 SGDLS, CDR2 YYNGEE. CDR3 length equals 13 residues. V lost 0 bases to trimming and J lost 2 bases, with 5 bases between them.

V and J are TRBV15 and TRBJ1-1, with D perhaps matching TRBD1 (5 bases). Trimming cost V 1 base and J 4 bases, with 10 bases left between them. CDR3 length: 14 amino acids. Germline V CDR1 and CDR2: LNHNV, YYDKDF (reference sequence). The CDR3 region is CATSRAGRATEAFF. CDR3 nucleotide sequence: TGTGCCACCAGCAGAGCAGGGAGGGCCACTGAAGCTTTCTTT.

The chain recombines TRBV6-5 with TRBJ2-5; D unclear. The germline V gene encodes CDR1 MNHEY and CDR2 SVGAGI. V was cut by 4 bases and J by 2 bases, with 11 bases left in between. CDR3 size: 14 residues. Written as DNA, the CDR3 is TGTGCCAGCAGTTCCCTGACCGGTCAAGAGACCCAGTACTTC. It codes for CASSSLTGQETQYF.

In its sample, this clonotype was seen a few times. The chain uses TRBV7-8 and TRBJ2-5; TRBD1 agrees at 7 bases. Germline-derived CDR1 and CDR2 are SGHVS and FQNEAQ. The CDR3 sequence is 14 residues long. The trim removed 5 bases at V and 5 bases at J, leaving 8 bases unmatched. The CDR3 is CASSILTGLETQYF. For the CDR3, the DNA is TGTGCCAGCAGCATATTGACAGGGCTGGAGACCCAGTACTTC.

The gene calls are TRBV29-1 and TRBJ1-2; 10 bases agree with TRBD1. The CDR3 has 11 amino acids. The germline V gene encodes CDR1 SQVTM and CDR2 ANQGSEA. The V segment lost 6 bases and the J segment 6 bases; nucleotides outside the gene matches: 1. The CDR3 DNA follows: TGCAGCGTGACAGGGGGCCATGGCTACACCTTC. Amino acid sequence: CSVTGGHGYTF.

V gene TRBV29-1 combines with J gene TRBJ1-4; 9 bases are shared with TRBD1. V was clipped by 7 bases and J by 8 bases; unmatched bases: 11. The CDR3 has 14 amino acids. The germline V gene has CDR1 SQVTM and CDR2 ANQGSEA. The CDR3 spells CSAHRGTGKEKLFF. The CDR3 coding sequence is TGCAGCGCCCACCGGGGGACAGGGAAAGAAAAACTGTTTTTT.

J is TRBJ2-3 and V is TRBV6-2 or TRBV6-3; D could derive from TRBD1 or TRBD2 (6 bases each). With 7 bases removed from V and 5 bases from J, the gap between germline ends came to 10 bases. The CDR3 length is 12 residues. Germline loops: CDR1 MNHEY, CDR2 SVGEGT. The CDR3 DNA reads as TGTGCCAGCAACCGGGGGCGAGATACGCAGTATTTT. This gives the protein CASNRGRDTQYF.

The V call is TRBV24-1, the J call TRBJ2-5, with 10 bases identical to TRBD2. The germline CDR1 and CDR2 sequences are KGHDR and SFDVKD. V lost 4 bases, J lost 2 bases, and 6 bases stayed unmatched. The CDR3 sequence is 16 residues long. The CDR3 sequence is CATSEVAGGPQETQYF. In DNA form, the CDR3 reads TGTGCCACCAGTGAGGTAGCGGGGGGACCTCAAGAGACCCAGTACTTC.

This clonotype was counted a few times. The genes are TRBV6-5 and TRBJ2-5; D is unclear. The V end lost 11 bases, the J end lost 3 bases, and 10 bases lay between the germline ends. This CDR3 spans 11 amino acids. Germline CDR1 is MNHEY and CDR2 is SVGAGI. CDR3 DNA sequence: TGTGCCGTCCGGGTTAAAGAGACCCAGTACTTC. The encoded protein is CAVRVKETQYF.

This chain joins TRBV27 and TRBJ2-1, with unresolved D. The CDR3 has 13 amino acids. Germline V gives CDR1 MNHEY, CDR2 SMNVEV (reference sequence). Trimming removed 3 bases from V and 13 bases from J, with 16 bases in between. The CDR3 region has the DNA TGTGCCAGCAGTTTTAGGAACCGCGCGTCTCAGTTCTTC. This translates into CASSFRNRASQFF.

This clonotype was seen a few times. The chain joins TRBV10-3 to TRBJ1-5; D is unresolved. CDR3 length equals 13 residues. Germline CDR1 ENHRY, CDR2 SYGVKD. V lost 4 bases and J 12 bases, leaving 16 bases between the germline ends. The CDR3 nucleotides read TGTGCCATCAGTGTGACTATATCAGATAACCAGCATTTT. This translates into CAISVTISDNQHF.

The chain combines TRBV6-1 with TRBJ2-6; D unclear. CDR3 length: 15 residues. V gave up 1 base and J gave up 3 bases, with 7 bases separating them. From germline, CDR1 is MNHNS and CDR2 SASEGT. CDR3 sequence reads: CASSEDWSGANVLTF. CDR3 DNA sequence: TGTGCCAGCAGTGAAGATTGGAGTGGGGCCAACGTCCTGACTTTC.